These 31 T cell receptor beta chains came from one sample sequenced in a study of blood T cell repertoires in COVID-19. Assay: immunoSEQ multiplex PCR; the TCRdb copy retains only in-frame clones and omits some. The sample contains some 370,000 clones, less than 90% of which appear only once. Sequenced: PBMCs or T cells enriched from blood (not recorded which). The receptors were gathered from a woman in her 50s who had recovered from COVID-19.

The rearrangement joins TRBV2 to TRBJ2-3; D unresolved. The germline V and J ends were trimmed by 4 bases and 2 bases, with 7 bases remaining between them. Germline CDR1 is SNHLY and CDR2 is FYNNEI. The CDR3 totals 13 residues. Here the CDR3 reads CASSASVTDTQYF. In nucleotides, the CDR3 is TGTGCCAGCAGTGCCAGCGTCACAGATACGCAGTATTTT.

The rearrangement links TRBV10-3 to TRBJ1-6, with a weak D call TRBD1 (5 bases). The germline V gene has CDR1 ENHRY and CDR2 SYGVKD. CDR3 length equals 15 residues. V was clipped by 3 bases and J by 5 bases, with 11 bases between them. The CDR3 bases are TGTGCCATCAGTGACCCCGGGGGTCATAATTCACCCCTCCACTTT. Its protein is CAISDPGGHNSPLHF.

The gene calls are TRBV19 and TRBJ1-1; D gene unclear. The CDR3 length is 14 residues. Trimming removed 1 base at V and 0 bases at J, with 6 bases between. CDR1 and CDR2 from the germline V gene are LNHDA and SQIVND (reference sequence). The CDR3 DNA is TGTGCCAGTAGTATAGGGGCGATGAACACTGAAGCTTTCTTT. Translated: CASSIGAMNTEAFF. The complete variable domain, with remaining parts taken from reference TRBV19 and TRBJ1-1, reads DGGITQSPKYLFRKEGQNVTLSCEQNLNHDAMYWYRQDPGQGLRLIYYSQIVNDFQKGDIAEGYSVSREKKESFPLTVTSAQKNPTAFYLCASSIGAMNTEAFFGQGTRLTVV.

J is TRBJ1-5 and V is TRBV6-9; D remains ambiguous. The CDR3 runs 16 residues. Germline CDR1 reads MNHGY; CDR2 reads SVAAGI. V dropped 0 bases and J dropped 9 bases, with 18 bases sitting between them. The chain's CDR3 is CASSYSPPRRVRPQHF. The CDR3 DNA follows: TGTGCCAGCAGTTATTCTCCCCCGCGTCGGGTTCGGCCCCAGCATTTT.

CDR3 sequence reads: CSVGAIGNTEAFF. The CDR3 DNA follows: TGCAGCGTTGGGGCCATCGGGAACACTGAAGCTTTCTTT. V usage is TRBV29-1 and J usage is TRBJ1-1; unclear D gene. Trimming removed 4 bases at V and 1 base at J, with 10 bases between. The CDR3 runs 13 residues. From germline, CDR1 is SQVTM and CDR2 ANQGSEA.

This clone was observed a handful of times. V gene TRBV18 combines with J gene TRBJ2-7; 9 nucleotides match TRBD1. V lost 4 bases, J lost 6 bases, and 10 bases stayed unmatched. The CDR3 loop spans 15 amino acids. Germline CDR1 KGHSH, CDR2 LQKENI. As DNA, the CDR3 is TGTGCCAGCTCACGAGGACAGGGGATCACTAGCGAGCAGTACTTC. It translates to CASSRGQGITSEQYF.

The V call is TRBV2, the J call TRBJ2-2; 13 bases map to TRBD2. Germline loops: CDR1 SNHLY, CDR2 FYNNEI. The ends lost 6 bases at V and 8 bases at J; junction bases unmatched: 15. This CDR3 contains 18 residues. The CDR3 sequence: CASSYRPGTSGMVGELFF. CDR3 bases: TGTGCCAGCAGCTACCGACCCGGGACTAGCGGGATGGTGGGGGAGCTGTTTTTT.

This clone is a singleton in its sample. The chain recombines TRBV7-6 with TRBJ2-7; 11 nucleotides match TRBD2. Trimming removed 5 bases from V and 4 bases from J; junction bases left unmatched: 13. The length of the CDR3 is 17 residues. CDR1 and CDR2 from the germline V gene are SGHVS and FNYEAQ. The CDR3 nucleotides are TGTGCCAGCAGCATTGAGGGCGGGACTAGCGGACCTTACGAGCAGTACTTC. Translation: CASSIEGGTSGPYEQYF.

DNA for the CDR3: TGTGCCAGCAGCCTCCAATTAGCGGGAGGGTACGATGAGCAGTTCTTC. As protein: CASSLQLAGGYDEQFF. The chain recombines TRBV6-6 with TRBJ2-1, with 11 bases aligning to TRBD2. Germline CDR1 MNHNY, CDR2 SVGAGI (reference sequence). V trimming: 6 bases; J trimming: 8 bases; junction bases outside the gene matches: 12. This CDR3 has 16 residues.

The chain has TRBV19 and TRBJ1-5; 7 bases are shared with TRBD1. CDR1 is LNHDA, CDR2 SQIVND, per germline (reference sequence). The CDR3 spans 15 residues. V trimming: 3 bases; J trimming: 6 bases; junction bases outside the gene matches: 8. The CDR3 bases are TGTGCCAGTAGTATTGGTAGGGGGCAGGGTCAGCCCCAGCATTTT. It codes for CASSIGRGQGQPQHF.

The J gene is TRBJ1-4, the V gene TRBV2, with D hard to call. The length of the CDR3 is 14 residues. The V end lost 6 bases, the J end lost 0 bases, and 8 bases lay between the germline ends. From germline, CDR1 is SNHLY and CDR2 FYNNEI. CDR3 DNA sequence: TGTGCCAGCAGGACGACACCAACTAATGAAAAACTGTTTTTT. The encoded protein is CASRTTPTNEKLFF. Full variable domain (rest looked up from reference TRBV2 and TRBJ1-4): EPEVTQTPSHQVTQMGQEVILRCVPISNHLYFYWYRQILGQKVEFLVSFYNNEISEKSEIFDDQFSVERPDGSNFTLKIRSTKLEDSAMYFCASRTTPTNEKLFFGSGTQLSVL.

The chain combines TRBV6-1 with TRBJ1-2; 8 nucleotides match TRBD1. J was trimmed by 7 bases and V by 1 base; bases with no gene match: 2. The germline CDR1 and CDR2 sequences are MNHNS and SASEGT. The CDR3 covers 13 residues. This chain's CDR3 is CASSEGDRSGYTF. The CDR3 DNA is TGTGCCAGCAGTGAAGGGGACAGGAGTGGCTACACCTTC.

This clone has more than one count but fewer than ten. This sequence joins TRBV10-3 and TRBJ2-1; TRBD2 matches at 14 bases. The CDR3 is made up of 18 amino acids. J gave up 1 base and V 4 bases, and 6 bases lay outside the gene matches. CDR1 is ENHRY, CDR2 SYGVKD, per germline. As DNA, the CDR3 is TGTGCCATCAGTGCGGGGACTAGCGGGAGTAGGTCCTACAATGAGCAGTTCTTC. Protein sequence: CAISAGTSGSRSYNEQFF.

The V call is TRBV11-2, the J call TRBJ1-1, with TRBD1 matching over 8 bases. Trimming removed 1 base from V and 11 bases from J; junction bases left unmatched: 12. The germline V gene encodes CDR1 SGHAT and CDR2 FQNNGV. CDR3 length equals 15 residues. The CDR3 sequence is CASSLAGTGSFEAFF. CDR3 nucleotides: TGTGCCAGCAGCTTAGCCGGGACAGGTTCTTTCGAGGCTTTCTTT.

The chain combines TRBV19 with TRBJ1-2; 9 bases agree with TRBD1. Germline V gene data show CDR1 as LNHDA and CDR2 as SQIVND (reference sequence). This CDR3 spans 17 amino acids. Trimming cost V 5 bases and J 7 bases; bases outside gene matches: 17. The CDR3 DNA is TGTGCCAGTAGTTGGTCGATCGGGACAGGGAACGGCGCTGGCTACACCTTC. Translating it yields CASSWSIGTGNGAGYTF.

This clone is a singleton in its sample. The chain is built from TRBV25-1 and TRBJ1-5, with a tentative D call TRBD1 (6 bases). The CDR3 consists of 14 residues. The V gene lost 3 bases and the J gene lost 4 bases, with 10 bases spanning the gap. In germline, CDR1 is MGHDK, CDR2 SYGVNS. The DNA of the CDR3 is TGTGCCAGCAGTGACCAGGGGAATAATCAGCCCCAGCATTTT. Translating gives CASSDQGNNQPQHF.

V gene TRBV30 combines with J gene TRBJ1-3; D may be TRBD1 (6 bases). The CDR3 is 13 residues long. Germline V lookup: CDR1 GTSNPN, CDR2 SVGIG (reference sequence). V gave up 5 bases and J gave up 1 base, with 9 bases separating them. This CDR3 reads CAWPQGSGNTIYF. The CDR3 nucleotides read TGTGCCTGGCCCCAGGGGTCTGGAAACACCATATATTTT.

In this sample, this clone turned up once. The J gene is TRBJ1-3, the V gene TRBV7-9; no clear D gene. CDR1 is SEHNR, CDR2 FQNEAQ, per germline (reference sequence). CDR3 size: 16 residues. V was cut by 5 bases and J by 0 bases, with 14 bases left in between. CDR3 DNA sequence: TGTGCCAGCAGCGTCTCTACCCTCCTCTCTGGAAACACCATATATTTT. It codes for CASSVSTLLSGNTIYF.

This clone was detected a few times. This chain links TRBV19 with TRBJ1-3; D gene ambiguous. Trimming took off 7 bases at V and 2 bases at J, with 9 bases between the two ends. Per germline, CDR1 LNHDA and CDR2 SQIVND (reference sequence). The CDR3 contains 13 residues. The CDR3 is CASTVGAGNTIYF. CDR3 sequence (DNA): TGTGCCAGTACTGTCGGGGCTGGAAACACCATATATTTT.

The chain joins TRBV14 to TRBJ2-1, with D uncertain. CDR3 length: 13 amino acids. Germline CDR1 and CDR2: SGHDN and FVKESK. Trimming took off 4 bases at V and 6 bases at J, with 10 bases between the two ends. As DNA, the CDR3 is TGTGCCAGCAGCCCATACCAGCGCAATGAGCAGTTCTTC. Translated: CASSPYQRNEQFF.

The DNA of the CDR3 is TGTGCCAGCAAGTCAGGGATGAACACTGAAGCTTTCTTT. This sequence encodes CASKSGMNTEAFF. V and J are TRBV25-1 and TRBJ1-1; possible D gene TRBD1, 5 bases. This CDR3 spans 13 amino acids. Germline V gene data show CDR1 as MGHDK and CDR2 as SYGVNS. Trimming cost V 7 bases and J 0 bases, with 9 bases left between them.

This chain uses TRBV21-1 with TRBJ2-7; the table's D call TRBD2 went unverified against the DNA. TRBV21-1 counts as a pseudogene. CDR3 length equals 18 residues. This CDR3 is CASSNALPGLARSWEQYF. For the CDR3, the DNA is TGTGCCAGCAGCAATGCCCTCCCGGGACTAGCGAGATCCTGGGAGCAGTACTTC.

The V and J genes are TRBV5-1 and TRBJ2-7; 9 bases map to TRBD1. The junction had 5 bases not matched to a gene; V was cut back by 4 bases and J by 3 bases. Germline CDR1 SGHRS, CDR2 YFSETQ. CDR3 size: 14 residues. The CDR3 nucleotides read TGCGCCAGCAGCCTACAGGGGGCCCACTACGAGCAGTACTTC. This translates into CASSLQGAHYEQYF.

The CDR3 DNA reads as TGTGCCAGCAGCGGGACAGCCACACTTTCACCCCTCCACTTT. Protein sequence: CASSGTATLSPLHF. The chain joins TRBV2 to TRBJ1-6; 7 bases map to TRBD1. V trimming: 6 bases; J trimming: 9 bases; junction bases outside the gene matches: 8. CDR1 and CDR2 (germline): SNHLY, FYNNEI. The CDR3 contains 14 residues. The whole variable domain, remainder taken from reference TRBV2 and TRBJ1-6, is EPEVTQTPSHQVTQMGQEVILRCVPISNHLYFYWYRQILGQKVEFLVSFYNNEISEKSEIFDDQFSVERPDGSNFTLKIRSTKLEDSAMYFCASSGTATLSPLHFGNGTRLTVT.

Comment on this clone: Other DNA sequences in this sample translate to the same CDR3. This rearrangement joins TRBV4-3 to TRBJ1-5, with unresolved D. V shed 0 bases and J shed 0 bases, with 6 bases lying between them. CDR3 size: 15 residues. CDR1 and CDR2 (germline): LGHNA, YSLEER. The CDR3 loop reads CASSQDRFSNQPQHF. CDR3 DNA sequence: TGCGCCAGCAGCCAAGACAGATTTAGCAATCAGCCCCAGCATTTT.

The chain couples TRBV15 to TRBJ1-5; 7 bases fit TRBD1. V shed 1 base and J 4 bases; nucleotides not matched to a gene: 10. Germline V lookup: CDR1 LNHNV, CDR2 YYDKDF (reference sequence). The CDR3 loop spans 17 amino acids. The CDR3 loop reads CATSRALTGTENQPQHF. DNA for the CDR3: TGTGCCACCAGCAGAGCTCTGACCGGGACAGAAAATCAGCCCCAGCATTTT.

V usage is TRBV15 and J usage is TRBJ2-1; 10 positions agree with TRBD2. The CDR3 sequence is 14 residues long. Germline CDR1 and CDR2: LNHNV and YYDKDF (reference sequence). V lost 6 bases to trimming and J lost 9 bases; unmatched junction nucleotides: 8. CDR3: CATSPGLASGEQFF. CDR3 in DNA: TGTGCCACCAGTCCGGGACTAGCGTCTGGTGAGCAGTTCTTC.

The chain joins TRBV5-1 to TRBJ1-3; D is possibly TRBD1 (5 bases). The CDR3 contains 17 residues. V lost 1 base and J 0 bases, leaving 14 bases between the germline ends. Germline lookup yields CDR1 SGHRS and CDR2 YFSETQ. The CDR3 DNA reads as TGCGCCAGCAGCTTGTCATGGTCCGGGGGCTCTGGAAACACCATATATTTT. Protein sequence: CASSLSWSGGSGNTIYF.

The V and J genes are TRBV6-2 or TRBV6-3 and TRBJ1-5, with TRBD1 as a possible D gene (5 bases). Germline CDR1 is MNHEY and CDR2 is SVGEGT. The V and J ends lost 2 bases and 4 bases respectively, with 12 bases between them. This CDR3 region has 15 residues. The CDR3 DNA sequence: TGTGCCAGCAGTTACCAGGGCTTCGGGAATCAGCCCCAGCATTTT. Translation: CASSYQGFGNQPQHF.

The CDR3 bases are TGTGCCAGCAGCTTGGCCCGTAGTGCGGCCAACACTGAAGCTTTCTTT. As protein: CASSLARSAANTEAFF. V usage is TRBV5-4 and J usage is TRBJ1-1; D gene uncertain. The CDR3 is 16 amino acids. Germline values: CDR1 SGHNT, CDR2 YYREEE (reference sequence). Trimming removed 0 bases from V and 2 bases from J, with 14 bases in between.

This clone was seen only a few times. The rearrangement links TRBV4-2 to TRBJ1-5; D is undetermined. The germline V and J ends were trimmed by 2 bases and 5 bases, with 10 bases remaining between them. Per the germline V gene, CDR1 is LGHNA and CDR2 is YNFKEQ. The length of the CDR3 is 14 residues. This CDR3 reads CASSQFLSDQPQHF. In DNA form, the CDR3 reads TGTGCCAGCAGCCAATTTTTGAGTGATCAGCCCCAGCATTTT.